The 15 T cell receptor beta chains listed next were all sequenced from one sample in a study of radiotherapy plus CTLA-4 blockade in lung cancer. Clones were read by immunoSEQ multiplex PCR, and TCRdb kept only the in-frame ones, dropping some. The sample has roughly 42,000 clones; approximately 75% are singletons. The source material was peripheral blood, sampled from a patient treated with radiotherapy plus ipilimumab. The receptor source for this set is a human donor with non-small cell lung cancer that progressed on radiotherapy plus ipilimumab.

This chain uses TRBV28 with TRBJ1-6; 9 bases are shared with TRBD1. The CDR3 is made up of 16 amino acids. V shed 5 bases and J 6 bases; nucleotides not matched to a gene: 8. Germline CDR1 reads MDHEN; CDR2 reads SYDVKM. The CDR3 loop reads CASSIPRDRVNSPLHF. Written as DNA, the CDR3 is TGTGCCAGCAGTATCCCAAGGGACAGGGTTAATTCACCCCTCCACTTT.

The CDR3 nucleotides are TGTGCCAGTAGTATAGATCGAGAGGGCGGCTACACCTTC. Amino acid sequence: CASSIDREGGYTF. The J gene is TRBJ1-2, the V gene TRBV19; no firm D call. CDR1 is LNHDA, CDR2 SQIVND, per germline (reference sequence). Trimming pared 0 bases from V and 8 bases from J, leaving 10 bases between. The CDR3 loop spans 13 amino acids.

The chain carries TRBV29-1 and TRBJ2-2; tentatively, D is TRBD1 (5 bases). From germline, CDR1 is SQVTM and CDR2 ANQGSEA. With 6 bases removed from V and 6 bases from J, the gap between germline ends came to 14 bases. The CDR3 sequence is 13 residues long. The CDR3 loop reads CSVSQGGSGELFF. The CDR3 nucleotides read TGCAGCGTGTCCCAGGGCGGATCCGGGGAGCTGTTTTTT.

This clone appeared once. Written as DNA, the CDR3 is TGTGCCAGCAGCTGGTCTAGCGGGGGGCACTACGAGCAGTACTTC. Its translation is CASSWSSGGHYEQYF. The chain joins TRBV11-2 to TRBJ2-7; 11 bases are shared with TRBD2. The CDR3 has 15 amino acids. V lost 4 bases and J lost 3; bases outside the gene matches: 5. CDR1 is SGHAT and CDR2 is FQNNGV in the germline V gene.

The J gene is TRBJ1-2, the V gene TRBV5-4; 8 nucleotides match TRBD1. The CDR3 consists of 15 residues. After removal of 4 bases from V and 2 bases from J, the junction contained 7 bases not matched to a gene. Looked up from germline, CDR1 is SGHNT and CDR2 is YYREEE (reference sequence). CDR3 DNA: TGTGCCAGCAGCCCTCGGACAGGGACAAACTATGGCTACACCTTC. Protein sequence: CASSPRTGTNYGYTF.

The chain joins TRBV9 to TRBJ2-2; unclear D gene. Germline loops: CDR1 SGDLS, CDR2 YYNGEE. Between the trimmed V and J ends, which lost 3 bases and 5 bases, there was a span of 5 bases. The CDR3 totals 12 residues. CDR3 sequence reads: CASSAYTGELFF. CDR3 sequence (DNA): TGTGCCAGCAGCGCCTATACCGGGGAGCTGTTTTTT. The full variable domain, rest sourced from reference TRBV9 and TRBJ2-2, is DSGVTQTPKHLITATGQRVTLRCSPRSGDLSVYWYQQSLDQGLQFLIQYYNGEERAKGNILERFSAQQFPDLHSELNLSSLELGDSALYFCASSAYTGELFFGEGSRLTVL.

This chain connects TRBV29-1 to TRBJ1-2; D uncertain. Germline values: CDR1 SQVTM, CDR2 ANQGSEA. Trimming shortened V by 5 bases and J by 9 bases, and 22 bases separated the two germline ends. The CDR3 totals 14 residues. The CDR3 bases are TGCAGCGTTTCTACAATCGGGTCCAGAAGACGCTACACCTTC. It codes for CSVSTIGSRRRYTF.

The genes are TRBV27 and TRBJ2-5; the match to TRBD1 covers 10 bases. J lost 11 bases, V lost 10 bases, and 10 bases had no gene match. This CDR3 region has 12 residues. Germline V gives CDR1 MNHEY, CDR2 SMNVEV (reference sequence). CDR3 sequence reads: CATGTGVGEQYF. The CDR3 DNA reads as TGTGCCACCGGGACAGGGGTGGGAGAGCAGTACTTC.

This clone was counted many times. This rearrangement joins TRBV7-9 to TRBJ1-5, with TRBD1 matching 8 bases. V shed 1 base and J 8 bases; nucleotides not matched to a gene: 4. This CDR3 spans 14 amino acids. CDR1 SEHNR and CDR2 FQNEAQ come from the germline V gene (reference sequence). CDR3: CASSLGGTGEPQHF. The CDR3 region has the DNA TGTGCCAGCAGCTTAGGGGGGACAGGCGAGCCCCAGCATTTT.

The J gene is TRBJ2-7, the V gene TRBV19, with D possibly matching TRBD1 (5 bases). Germline loops: CDR1 LNHDA, CDR2 SQIVND (reference sequence). The CDR3 runs 14 residues. Trimming left V 8 bases short and J 4 bases short, with 18 bases between. CDR3: CASDPGGQPYEQYF. DNA for the CDR3: TGTGCCAGTGACCCCGGTGGACAACCTTACGAGCAGTACTTC.

The chain carries TRBV2 and TRBJ1-5; TRBD1 matches at 9 bases. The germline V gene encodes CDR1 SNHLY and CDR2 FYNNEI. The length of the CDR3 is 17 residues. The trim removed 8 bases at V and 0 bases at J, leaving 11 bases unmatched. DNA for the CDR3: TGTGCCAGCCCCGGGACAGGGATACAATTTAGCAATCAGCCCCAGCATTTT. It is translated as CASPGTGIQFSNQPQHF.

V is TRBV7-9 and J is TRBJ2-2; D not resolved. The CDR3 contains 15 residues. Germline V gene sequence: CDR1 SEHNR, CDR2 FQNEAQ (reference sequence). V shed 4 bases and J shed 1 base, with 10 bases lying between them. The CDR3 loop is CASSSVILNTGELFF. Here the CDR3 DNA reads TGTGCCAGCAGCTCGGTCATATTGAACACCGGGGAGCTGTTTTTT.

This chain connects TRBV11-2 to TRBJ2-1; 9 nucleotides agree with TRBD2. The J segment lost 8 bases and the V segment lost 3 bases, leaving 8 bases of the junction unmatched. CDR1 SGHAT and CDR2 FQNNGV come from the germline V gene. CDR3 length equals 15 residues. The CDR3 nucleotides are TGTGCCAGCAGCTTTAGGGCTAGCGGGGAGTATGAGCAGTTCTTC. Protein: CASSFRASGEYEQFF. Using reference TRBV11-2 and TRBJ2-1 for the parts outside the CDR3, the full variable domain is EAGVAQSPRYKIIEKRQSVAFWCNPISGHATLYWYQQILGQGPKLLIQFQNNGVVDDSQLPKDRFSAERLKGVDSTLKIQPAKLEDSAVYLCASSFRASGEYEQFFGPGTRLTVL.

This chain uses TRBV6-9 with TRBJ1-2; D not certain. The CDR3 spans 15 residues. Per the germline V gene, CDR1 is MNHGY and CDR2 is SVAAGI. V was clipped by 6 bases and J by 2 bases, with 16 bases between them. CDR3 sequence reads: CASSLARIANYGYTF. CDR3 coding DNA: TGTGCCAGCAGCCTCGCACGAATAGCAAACTATGGCTACACCTTC.

The chain carries TRBV7-9 and TRBJ2-2; 12 nucleotides agree with TRBD2. Germline lookup yields CDR1 SEHNR and CDR2 FQNEAQ (reference sequence). V dropped 8 bases and J dropped 7; count of bases not matched to a gene: 8. The CDR3 is made up of 15 amino acids. CDR3 loop: CASYLAGGPVGELFF. For the CDR3, the DNA is TGTGCCAGCTACCTAGCGGGGGGGCCAGTCGGGGAGCTGTTTTTT. The entire variable domain, with the rest obtained from reference TRBV7-9 and TRBJ2-2, is as follows: DTGVSQNPRHKITKRGQNVTFRCDPISEHNRLYWYRQTLGQGPEFLTYFQNEAQLEKSRLLSDRFSAERPKGSFSTLEIQRTEQGDSAMYLCASYLAGGPVGELFFGEGSRLTVL.